This T cell receptor beta chain was found in a study of beta chain features in type 1 diabetes. Overall study findings and caveats: The question of HLA type influencing TCRB rearrangement was one that remained unresolved here. The study found moderately but significantly shorter TCRB CDR3s in all four CD4+ subsets of Type 1 diabetes patients.

CDR1 and CDR2 from the germline V gene are LNHDA and SQIVND (reference sequence). The CDR3 length is 12 residues. Expressed TCRB transcripts were sequenced because the entire RNA isolate underwent reverse transcription. Clones were sequenced by immunoSEQ multiplex PCR, and TCRdb holds only the in-frame ones, with some missing. The sample records 500,000 to 650,000 clones, around an eighth being singletons. A remark on this clone: Its antigen is unidentified. The junction and the germline gene differ at one end; a read error may be behind it.

The sample was naive CD4+ T cells from blood. The chain is built from TRBV19 and TRBJ2-3, with 8 positions matching TRBD1. This clonotype originated in a man younger than 45 with type 1 diabetes. This CDR3 is CASSPRTGRLGF. DNA for the CDR3: TGTGCCAGTAGTCCCCGGACAGGGCGTCTAGGTTTT.